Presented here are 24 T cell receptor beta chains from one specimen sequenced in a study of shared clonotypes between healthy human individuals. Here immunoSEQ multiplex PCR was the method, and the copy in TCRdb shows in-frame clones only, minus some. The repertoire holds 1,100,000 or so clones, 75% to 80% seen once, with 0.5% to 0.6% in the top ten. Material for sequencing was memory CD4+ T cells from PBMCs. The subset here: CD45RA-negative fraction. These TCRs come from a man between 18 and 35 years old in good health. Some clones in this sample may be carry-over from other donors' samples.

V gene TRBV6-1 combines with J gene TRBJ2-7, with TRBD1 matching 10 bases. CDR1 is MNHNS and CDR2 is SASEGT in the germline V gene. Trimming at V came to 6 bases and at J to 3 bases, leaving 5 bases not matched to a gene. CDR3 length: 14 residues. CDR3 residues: CASRGQGFVYEQYF. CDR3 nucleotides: TGTGCCAGCAGGGGACAGGGGTTCGTCTACGAGCAGTACTTC.

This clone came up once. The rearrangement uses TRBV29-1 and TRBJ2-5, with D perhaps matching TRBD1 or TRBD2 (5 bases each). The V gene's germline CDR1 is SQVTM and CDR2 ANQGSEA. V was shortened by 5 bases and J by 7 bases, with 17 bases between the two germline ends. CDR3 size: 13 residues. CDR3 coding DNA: TGCAGCGTTACCTTGACAGCAGAGGGGACCCAGTACTTC. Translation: CSVTLTAEGTQYF.

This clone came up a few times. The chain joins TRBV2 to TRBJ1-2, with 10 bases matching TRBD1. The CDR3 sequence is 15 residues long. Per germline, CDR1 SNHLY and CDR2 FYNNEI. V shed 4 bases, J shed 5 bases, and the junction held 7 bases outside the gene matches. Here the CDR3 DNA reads TGTGCCAGCAGTGCGACAGGGGGCGGAGGGTATGGCTACACCTTC. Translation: CASSATGGGGYGYTF.

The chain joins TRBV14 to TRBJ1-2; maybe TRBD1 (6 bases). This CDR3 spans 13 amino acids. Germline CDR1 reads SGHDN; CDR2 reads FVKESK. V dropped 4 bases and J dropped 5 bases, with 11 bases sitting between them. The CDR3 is CASSPGQSYGYTF. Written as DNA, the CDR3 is TGTGCCAGCAGCCCCGGACAGAGTTATGGCTACACCTTC.

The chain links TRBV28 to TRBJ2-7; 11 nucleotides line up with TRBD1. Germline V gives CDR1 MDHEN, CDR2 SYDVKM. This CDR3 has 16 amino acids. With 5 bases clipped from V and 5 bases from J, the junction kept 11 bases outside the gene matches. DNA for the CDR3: TGTGCCAGCAGTACCCTGGACAGGGGGCGCGGAAACGAGCAGTACTTC. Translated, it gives CASSTLDRGRGNEQYF.

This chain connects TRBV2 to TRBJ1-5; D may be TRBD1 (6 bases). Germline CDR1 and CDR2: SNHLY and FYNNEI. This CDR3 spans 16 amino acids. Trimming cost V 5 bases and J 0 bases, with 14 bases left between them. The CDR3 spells CASSLTGPHSNQPQHF. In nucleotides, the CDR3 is TGTGCCAGCAGTTTGACAGGCCCTCATAGCAATCAGCCCCAGCATTTT.

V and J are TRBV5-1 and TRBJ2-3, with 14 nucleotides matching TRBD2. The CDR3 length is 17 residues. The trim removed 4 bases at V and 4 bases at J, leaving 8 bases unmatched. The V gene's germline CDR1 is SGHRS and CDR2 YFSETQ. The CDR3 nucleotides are TGCGCCAGCAGCCTGGGGACTAGCGGGAGTGTTTCAGATACGCAGTATTTT. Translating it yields CASSLGTSGSVSDTQYF.

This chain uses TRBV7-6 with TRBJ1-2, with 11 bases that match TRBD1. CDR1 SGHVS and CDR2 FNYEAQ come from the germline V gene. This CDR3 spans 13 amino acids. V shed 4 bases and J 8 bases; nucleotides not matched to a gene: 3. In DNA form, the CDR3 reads TGTGCCAGCAGCTCGGGACAGGGGGACGGCTACACCTTC. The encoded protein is CASSSGQGDGYTF.

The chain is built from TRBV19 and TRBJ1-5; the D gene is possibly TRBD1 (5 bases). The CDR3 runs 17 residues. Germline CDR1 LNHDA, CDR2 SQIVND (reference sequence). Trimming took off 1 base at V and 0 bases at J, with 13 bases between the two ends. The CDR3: CASSIGRSGNSNQPQHF. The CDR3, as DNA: TGTGCCAGTAGTATAGGTCGGTCAGGGAATAGCAATCAGCCCCAGCATTTT.

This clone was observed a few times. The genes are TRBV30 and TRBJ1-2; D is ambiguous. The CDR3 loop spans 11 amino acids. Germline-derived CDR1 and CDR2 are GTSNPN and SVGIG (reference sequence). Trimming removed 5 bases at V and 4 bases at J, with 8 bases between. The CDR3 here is CAWAASYGYTF. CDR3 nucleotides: TGTGCCTGGGCAGCGTCCTATGGCTACACCTTC.

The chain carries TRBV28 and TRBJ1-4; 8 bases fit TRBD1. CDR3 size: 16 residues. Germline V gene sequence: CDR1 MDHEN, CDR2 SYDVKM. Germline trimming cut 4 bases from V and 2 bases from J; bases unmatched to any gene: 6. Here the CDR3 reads CASSYPRTGTNEKLFF. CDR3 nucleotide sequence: TGTGCCAGCAGTTACCCACGGACAGGGACTAATGAAAAACTGTTTTTT.

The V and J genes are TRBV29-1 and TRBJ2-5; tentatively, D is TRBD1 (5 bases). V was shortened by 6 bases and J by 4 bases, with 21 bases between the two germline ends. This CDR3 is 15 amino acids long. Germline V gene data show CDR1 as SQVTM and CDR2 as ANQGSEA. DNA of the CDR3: TGCAGCGTGTTACCACTCCAGGGCCCAGGAGAGACCCAGTACTTC. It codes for CSVLPLQGPGETQYF.

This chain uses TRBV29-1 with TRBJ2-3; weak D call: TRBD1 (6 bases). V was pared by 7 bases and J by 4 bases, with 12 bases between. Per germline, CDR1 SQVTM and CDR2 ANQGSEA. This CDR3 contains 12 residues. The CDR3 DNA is TGCAGCGGTGGGCAGGGGCCAGATACGCAGTATTTT. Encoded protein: CSGGQGPDTQYF.

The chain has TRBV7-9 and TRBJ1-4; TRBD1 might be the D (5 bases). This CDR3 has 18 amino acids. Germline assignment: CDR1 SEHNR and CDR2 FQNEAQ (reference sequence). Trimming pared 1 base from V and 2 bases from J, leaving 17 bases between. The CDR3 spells CASSLGRVVGVTNEKLFF. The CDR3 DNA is TGTGCCAGCAGCTTAGGTCGTGTGGTAGGGGTGACTAATGAAAAACTGTTTTTT.

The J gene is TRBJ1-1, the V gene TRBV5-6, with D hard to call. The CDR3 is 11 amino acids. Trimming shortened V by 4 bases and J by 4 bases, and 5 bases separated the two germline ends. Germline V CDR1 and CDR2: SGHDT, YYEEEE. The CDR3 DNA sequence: TGTGCCAGCAGCCGGGGCACTGAAGCTTTCTTT. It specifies CASSRGTEAFF.

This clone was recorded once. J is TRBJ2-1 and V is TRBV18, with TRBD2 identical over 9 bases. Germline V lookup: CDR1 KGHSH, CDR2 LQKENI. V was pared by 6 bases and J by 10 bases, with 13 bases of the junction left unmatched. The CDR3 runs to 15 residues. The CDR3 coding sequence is TGTGCCAGCTCCCCTCAGTCTCTAGCGGGAAGAGAGCAGTTCTTC. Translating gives CASSPQSLAGREQFF.

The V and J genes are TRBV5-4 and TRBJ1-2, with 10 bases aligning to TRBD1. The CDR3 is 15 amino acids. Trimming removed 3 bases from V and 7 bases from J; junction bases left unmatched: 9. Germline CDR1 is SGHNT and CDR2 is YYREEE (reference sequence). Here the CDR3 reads CASSYTRQGAAGYTF. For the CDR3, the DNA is TGTGCCAGCAGCTACACTAGACAGGGGGCGGCTGGCTACACCTTC.

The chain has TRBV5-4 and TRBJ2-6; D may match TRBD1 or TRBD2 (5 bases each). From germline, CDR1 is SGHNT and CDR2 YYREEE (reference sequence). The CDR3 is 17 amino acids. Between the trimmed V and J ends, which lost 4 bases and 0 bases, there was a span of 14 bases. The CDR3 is CASSPSADTSGANVLTF. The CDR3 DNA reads TGTGCCAGCAGCCCCTCAGCGGACACCTCTGGGGCCAACGTCCTGACTTTC.

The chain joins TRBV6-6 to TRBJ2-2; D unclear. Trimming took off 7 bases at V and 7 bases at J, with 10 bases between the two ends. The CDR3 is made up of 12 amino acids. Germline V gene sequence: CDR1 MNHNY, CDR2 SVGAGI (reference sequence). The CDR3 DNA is TGTGCCAGCACCGTTGATCGCGGGGAGCTGTTTTTT. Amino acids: CASTVDRGELFF.

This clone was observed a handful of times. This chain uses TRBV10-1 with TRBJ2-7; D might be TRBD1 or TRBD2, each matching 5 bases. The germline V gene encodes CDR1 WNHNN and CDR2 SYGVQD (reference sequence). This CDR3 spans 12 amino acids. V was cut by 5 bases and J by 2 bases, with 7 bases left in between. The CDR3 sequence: CASSWGPYEQYF. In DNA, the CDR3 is TGCGCCAGCAGTTGGGGACCCTACGAGCAGTACTTC.

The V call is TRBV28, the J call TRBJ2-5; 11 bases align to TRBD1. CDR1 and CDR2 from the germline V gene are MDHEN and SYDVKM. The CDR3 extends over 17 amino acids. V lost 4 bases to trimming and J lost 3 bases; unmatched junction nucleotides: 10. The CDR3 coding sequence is TGTGCCAGCAGTTCTTCCGGGACAGGGGGTGCAAAAGAGACCCAGTACTTC. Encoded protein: CASSSSGTGGAKETQYF.

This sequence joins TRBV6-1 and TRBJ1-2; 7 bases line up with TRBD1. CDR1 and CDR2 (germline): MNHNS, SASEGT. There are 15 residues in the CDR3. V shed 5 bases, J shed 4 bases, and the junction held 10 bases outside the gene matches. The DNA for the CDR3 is TGTGCCAGCAGTCTAACCGGGACAGTGTTCTATGGCTACACCTTC. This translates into CASSLTGTVFYGYTF.

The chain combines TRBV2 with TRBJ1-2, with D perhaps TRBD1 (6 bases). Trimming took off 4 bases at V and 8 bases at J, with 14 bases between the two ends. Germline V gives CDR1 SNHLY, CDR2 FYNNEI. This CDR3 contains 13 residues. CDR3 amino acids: CASSVRGPSGYTF. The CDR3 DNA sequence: TGTGCCAGCAGTGTTCGGGGGCCCAGCGGCTACACCTTC.

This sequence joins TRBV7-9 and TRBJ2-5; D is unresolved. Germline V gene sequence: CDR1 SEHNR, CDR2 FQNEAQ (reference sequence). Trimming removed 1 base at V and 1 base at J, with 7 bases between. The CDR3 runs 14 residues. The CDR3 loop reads CASSLGSFQETQYF. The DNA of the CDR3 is TGTGCCAGCAGCTTAGGGTCTTTCCAAGAGACCCAGTACTTC.